This TCR beta chain is from a study of blood T cell repertoires in COVID-19. The assay was immunoSEQ multiplex PCR, and TCRdb's table has in-frame clones only and misses some. The sample lists approximately 280,000 clones; around 90% were seen once. Germline lookup yields CDR1 GTSNPN and CDR2 SVGIG (reference sequence). The CDR3 runs to 12 residues. Trimming pared 4 bases from V and 5 bases from J, leaving 11 bases between. As concerns this clone: Other DNA sequences in this specimen translate into the identical CDR3.

The sequence derives from a man aged 50 to 60 with acute or convalescent COVID-19. The sample taken for sequencing was peripheral blood. The V and J genes are TRBV30 and TRBJ2-5, with D possibly TRBD1 on 6 matching bases. This chain's CDR3 is CAWNGGGETQYF. In DNA form, the CDR3 reads TGTGCCTGGAATGGGGGCGGTGAGACCCAGTACTTC.